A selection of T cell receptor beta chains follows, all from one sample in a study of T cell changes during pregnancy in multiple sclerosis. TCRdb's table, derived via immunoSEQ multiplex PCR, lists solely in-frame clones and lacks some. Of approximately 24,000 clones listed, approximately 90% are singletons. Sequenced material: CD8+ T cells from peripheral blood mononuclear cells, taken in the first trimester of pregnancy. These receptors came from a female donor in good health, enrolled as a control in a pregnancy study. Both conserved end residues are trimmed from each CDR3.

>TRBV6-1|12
ASSEAPENTEAF
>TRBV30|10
AHAGGPGEQY
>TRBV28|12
ASSGDRNGNEQF
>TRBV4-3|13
ASSEASSYNSPLH
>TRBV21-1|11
ATPSRVDEKLF
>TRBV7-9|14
ASSPTGQALNTEAF
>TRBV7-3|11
ASSSLAADTQY
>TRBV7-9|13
ASSLPGGGTGELF
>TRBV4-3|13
ASSQEFAGAYEQY
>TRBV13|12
ASSLWESGYEQY
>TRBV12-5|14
ASGLDGQVGDTEAF
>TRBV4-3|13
ASSHGTGSSSPLH
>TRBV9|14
ASSPQRSTSTDTQY
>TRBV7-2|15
ASSPRLAGGQGDTQY